The clone carrying this T cell receptor beta chain was found many times. Its antigen is still unknown. Relying on iRepertoire HTBI primers and Arm-PCR of CDR3 regions, the team built TCR beta libraries. As processed by the authors: Identification of gene segments yielded some 60 TRBV and about 14 TRBJ across samples. TCRdb independently ran MiXCR on the multiplex PCR reads; one entry per CDR3 protein. The V and J calls, along with clone size, are taken from TCRdb and not from the paper's own processing. The repertoire holds approximately 300,000 distinct CDR3 sequences, with 15% to 20% as singletons. The sample comes from a study of regulatory T cells in long-lasting Graves disease. The study, taken as a whole, reports: TRBV28 was favored in persistent disease, as were TRBJ1-2 and TRBJ2-5.

Between the trimmed V and J ends, which lost 1 base and 4 bases, there was a span of 8 bases. The CDR3 runs to 15 residues. CDR1 is SGHDN and CDR2 is FVKESK in the germline V gene. Documented time point: newly diagnosed GD, antithyroid drugs for less than 3 months. Generation of the TCR library employed RNA extracted from PBMCs. The gene calls are TRBV14 and TRBJ2-6, with D unresolved. The TCR sequence derives from a female donor with Graves disease. This specimen was peripheral blood mononuclear cells (PBMCs), taken at new diagnosis, from a patient treated with antithyroid drugs. CDR3 in DNA: TGTGCCAGCAGCCAAGGGTTGGCCGGGGCCAACGTCCTGACTTTC. As protein: CASSQGLAGANVLTF.